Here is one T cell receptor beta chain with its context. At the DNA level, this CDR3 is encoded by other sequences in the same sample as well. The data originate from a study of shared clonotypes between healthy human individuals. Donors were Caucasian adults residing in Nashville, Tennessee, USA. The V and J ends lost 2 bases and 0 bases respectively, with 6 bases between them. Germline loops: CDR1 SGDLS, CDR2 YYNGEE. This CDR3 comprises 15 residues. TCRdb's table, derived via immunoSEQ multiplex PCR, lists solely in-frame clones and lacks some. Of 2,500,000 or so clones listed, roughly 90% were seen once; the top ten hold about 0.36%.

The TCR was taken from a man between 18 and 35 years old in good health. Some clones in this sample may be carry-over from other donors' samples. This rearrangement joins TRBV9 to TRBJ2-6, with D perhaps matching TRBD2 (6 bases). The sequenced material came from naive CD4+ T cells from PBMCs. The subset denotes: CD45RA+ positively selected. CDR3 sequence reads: CASSVGSSGANVLTF. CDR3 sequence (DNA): TGTGCCAGCAGCGTCGGGAGCTCTGGGGCCAACGTCCTGACTTTC.